This T cell receptor (beta chain) was sequenced in a study of OX40 agonist ivuxolimab in advanced cancers. Study summary: Participants averaged around 60 years of age (range roughly 23 to 85) and were 75% to 90% male.

The protocol was immunoSEQ multiplex PCR, while the TCRdb copy is restricted to in-frame clones and leaves out a portion. Of around 76,000 clones in the sample, around 87% were seen once. Patients were ruled out by autoimmune disease history or systemic immunosuppression. Concerning this clone itself: What it binds is not known.

Trimming removed 0 bases from V and 2 bases from J; junction bases left unmatched: 7. Germline V gene lookup returns CDR1 LGHNT and CDR2 FRNRAP. The CDR3 totals 17 residues. Whole-study results and caveats: The CD4+ and CD8+ T cells in the blood had expanded clonally by week 6 at 0.1 to 3.0 mg/kg.

The specimen was CD4+ or CD8+ T cells sorted from blood, collected in a trial of the OX40 agonist ivuxolimab. V gene TRBV12-5 combines with J gene TRBJ2-5; 9 nucleotides line up with TRBD1. The clonotype comes from an adult with an advanced solid tumor such as melanoma, head and neck, liver or kidney cancer. CDR3 sequence (DNA): TGTGCTAGTGGTTTGGTCCTTGGGACAGGGATACAAGAGACCCAGTACTTC. As protein: CASGLVLGTGIQETQYF. The entire variable domain, with the rest obtained from reference TRBV12-5 and TRBJ2-5, is as follows: DARVTQTPRHKVTEMGQEVTMRCQPILGHNTVFWYRQTMMQGLELLAYFRNRAPLDDSGMPKDRFSAEMPDATLATLKIQPSEPRDSAVYFCASGLVLGTGIQETQYFGPGTRLLVL.